Listed below are T cell receptor beta chains from one sample, sequenced in a study of T cell repertoires in cytomegalovirus infection. MiXCR was run by TCRdb on the reads, yielding one entry per CDR3 protein. Of about 330,000 distinct CDR3 sequences in the sample, 9.5% were seen once. Sequencing was carried out using PBMCs. The receptors stem from a human donor in good health (CMV status not recorded). Some clones in this sample may be carry-over from other donors' samples. Each CDR3 is given with its conserved first and last residue. A D gene is named only where the DNA matches it firmly. Size tells how often a clone was seen (once, few, many) or the class of an expanded clone, and some rows leave it out.

NA	TRBJ1-5	NA	TRBV30	CAWSRQTNQPQHF	TGTGCCTGGAGCAGGCAGACAAATCAGCCCCAGCATTTT
NA	TRBJ2-3	many	TRBV19	CASSPDYVGTDTQYF	TGTGCCAGTAGTCCAGACTACGTTGGCACAGATACGCAGTATTTT
TRBD2	TRBJ2-1	NA	TRBV11-3	CASSLTSGRVADNEQFF	TGTGCCAGCAGCTTGACTAGCGGGAGGGTCGCGGACAATGAGCAGTTCTTC
NA	TRBJ2-3	many	TRBV7-3	CASSLGLYGADTQYF	TGTGCCAGCAGCTTAGGGCTTTACGGGGCAGATACGCAGTATTTT
TRBD2	TRBJ2-1	many	TRBV7-2	CASSLQLAGVSNEQFF	TGTGCCAGCAGCTTGCAACTAGCGGGAGTATCAAACGAGCAGTTCTTC
NA	TRBJ1-1	few	TRBV6-2/TRBV6-3	CASSYSNLGQEAFF	TGTGCCAGCAGTTACTCGAATTTGGGGCAGGAAGCTTTCTTT
NA	TRBJ2-7	many	TRBV7-2	CASSPAGYEQYF	TGTGCCAGCAGCCCAGCGGGCTACGAGCAGTACTTC
NA	TRBJ1-1	few	TRBV28	CASSSIGGGNTEAFF	TGTGCCAGCAGTTCCATCGGCGGGGGCAACACTGAAGCTTTCTTT
TRBD2	TRBJ2-5	NA	TRBV4-2	CASSQENSQFATSGKETQYF	TGTGCCAGCAGCCAAGAGAATTCCCAATTTGCGACTAGCGGGAAAGAGACCCAGTACTTC
NA	TRBJ1-5	NA	TRBV7-2	CASSPEAYPQPQHF	TGTGCCAGCAGCCCAGAGGCCTACCCTCAGCCCCAGCATTTT
TRBD2	TRBJ2-7	NA	TRBV6-5	CASSYTAGAGVEQYF	TGTGCCAGCAGTTACACAGCGGGGGCCGGCGTGGAGCAGTACTTC
NA	TRBJ2-7	many	TRBV12-3/TRBV12-4	CASSLRFSYEQYF	TGTGCCAGCAGTTTGAGATTCTCCTACGAGCAGTACTTC
NA	TRBJ1-2	NA	TRBV28	CASRAGVYGYTF	TGTGCCAGCAGAGCCGGGGTCTATGGCTACACCTTC
TRBD1	TRBJ2-7	once	TRBV7-4	CASSSATGGYEQYF	TGTGCCAGCAGCTCGGCGACAGGGGGCTACGAGCAGTACTTC
NA	TRBJ2-7	many	TRBV5-6	CASSNGQVTYEQYF	TGTGCCAGCAGTAATGGACAAGTTACCTACGAGCAGTACTTC
NA	TRBJ2-1	many	TRBV20-1	CSARRAVSYNEQFF	TGCAGTGCCAGACGGGCGGTGTCCTACAATGAGCAGTTCTTC
TRBD2	TRBJ2-5	NA	TRBV6-1	CASSRIRLAQETQYF	TGTGCCAGCAGTCGCATAAGACTAGCGCAAGAGACCCAGTACTTC
NA	TRBJ2-3	many	TRBV7-2	CASSLLQGRTDTQYF	TGTGCCAGCAGCTTATTGCAGGGGCGGACAGATACGCAGTATTTT
NA	TRBJ1-1	NA	TRBV5-5	CASSLGQGLGEAFF	TGTGCCAGCAGCTTGGGGCAGGGGCTCGGCGAAGCTTTCTTT
NA	TRBJ1-2	many	TRBV7-2	CASSFTGVGYTF	TGTGCCAGCAGCTTTACGGGAGTCGGCTACACCTTC
NA	TRBJ2-7	many	TRBV4-3	CASSPGVTYEQYF	TGCGCCAGCAGCCCCGGGGTGACCTACGAGCAGTACTTC
NA	TRBJ2-1	few	TRBV28	CASSPTPIQQFF	TGTGCCAGCAGCCCCACTCCGATCCAGCAGTTCTTC
TRBD1	TRBJ1-5	many	TRBV7-2	CASSLAVGQGSQPQHF	TGTGCCAGCAGCTTAGCGGTCGGACAGGGGAGCCAGCCCCAGCATTTT
NA	TRBJ1-4	many	TRBV28	CASKGWGDLQEKLFF	TGTGCCAGCAAGGGCTGGGGCGACCTTCAGGAAAAACTGTTTTTT
TRBD2	TRBJ2-2	NA	TRBV11-3	CASSPTSGGTAGELFF	TGTGCCAGCAGTCCGACTAGCGGGGGTACGGCCGGGGAGCTGTTTTTT
TRBD1	TRBJ1-5	few	TRBV12-3/TRBV12-4	CASTVLGDRSGDQPQHF	TGTGCCAGCACCGTACTAGGGGACAGGTCAGGAGATCAGCCCCAGCATTTT
NA	TRBJ2-2	many	TRBV12-3/TRBV12-4	CASRPTGILLTGELFF	TGTGCCAGCAGACCGACCGGGATTCTCCTTACCGGGGAGCTGTTTTTT
NA	TRBJ2-5	NA	TRBV7-2	CASSLALGVPETQYF	TGTGCCAGCAGCTTAGCGCTAGGGGTCCCAGAGACCCAGTACTTC
TRBD2	TRBJ2-3	few	TRBV7-3	CASSSWSSSGGADTQYF	TGTGCCAGCAGCTCTTGGTCCTCTAGCGGGGGGGCAGATACGCAGTATTTT
NA	TRBJ2-2	many	TRBV28	CASSLWAVNTGELFF	TGTGCCAGCAGTTTGTGGGCGGTGAACACCGGGGAGCTGTTTTTT
TRBD1	TRBJ2-1	NA	TRBV20-1	CSARGQGTEQFF	TGCAGTGCTAGAGGACAGGGGACTGAGCAGTTCTTC
NA	TRBJ1-1	NA	TRBV27	CASSLVSDLNTEAFF	TGTGCCAGCAGTTTAGTCTCTGACCTGAACACTGAAGCTTTCTTT
NA	TRBJ1-3	many	TRBV6-6	CASSLSTGPSGNTIYF	TGTGCCAGCAGTCTCTCCACTGGGCCTTCTGGAAACACCATATATTTT
NA	TRBJ2-7	NA	TRBV28	CASSLIRRGYEQYF	TGTGCCAGCAGTTTAATACGGCGGGGTTACGAGCAGTACTTC
TRBD2	TRBJ2-2	NA	TRBV6-2/TRBV6-3	CASSRASGSHGELFF	TGTGCCAGCAGTAGGGCTAGCGGGAGTCACGGGGAGCTGTTTTTT
TRBD2	TRBJ2-3	NA	TRBV7-9	CASSLQAGGRDTQYF	TGTGCCAGCAGCTTACAAGCGGGGGGGCGAGATACGCAGTATTTT
NA	TRBJ1-5	few	TRBV5-6	CASSLWRPLNQPQHF	TGTGCCAGCAGCCTTTGGAGGCCTCTCAATCAGCCCCAGCATTTT
NA	TRBJ2-3	few	TRBV2	CASRGPPKVDTQYF	TGTGCCAGCAGAGGCCCCCCGAAGGTCGATACGCAGTATTTT
NA	TRBJ2-7	once	TRBV9	CASSVASLSYEQYF	TGTGCCAGCAGCGTAGCTAGTTTATCCTACGAGCAGTACTTC
NA	TRBJ2-5	once	TRBV5-1	CASSLGDIETQYF	TGCGCCAGCAGCTTGGGGGACATAGAGACCCAGTACTTC
TRBD1	TRBJ1-2	NA	TRBV7-2	CASSLAVGQSSNYGYTF	TGTGCCAGCAGCTTAGCCGTGGGACAGAGTTCTAACTATGGCTACACCTTC
TRBD1	TRBJ2-2	many	TRBV7-2	CASSPWTGGVTGELFF	TGTGCCAGCAGCCCTTGGACAGGGGGCGTCACCGGGGAGCTGTTTTTT
TRBD2	TRBJ2-7	NA	TRBV4-1	CASSREGPTSSYEQYF	TGCGCCAGCAGCCGGGAGGGGCCAACTTCATCCTACGAGCAGTACTTC
NA	TRBJ1-4	NA	TRBV7-2	CASSQRQESILFF	TGTGCCAGCAGCCAACGACAGGAATCGATACTGTTTTTT
NA	TRBJ2-2	NA	TRBV4-1	CASSQGVGANTGELFF	TGTGCCAGCAGCCAAGGGGTGGGGGCGAACACCGGGGAGCTGTTTTTT
NA	TRBJ1-4	NA	TRBV7-6	CASSLAGGEGEKLFF	TGTGCCAGCAGCTTAGCCGGGGGCGAAGGTGAAAAACTGTTTTTT
NA	TRBJ2-3	NA	TRBV9	CASSVKGFADTQYF	TGTGCCAGCAGCGTCAAAGGGTTTGCAGATACGCAGTATTTT
NA	TRBJ1-1	many	TRBV28	CASSPQGSKMNTEAFF	TGTGCCAGCAGCCCCCAGGGGTCTAAGATGAACACTGAAGCTTTCTTT
NA	TRBJ1-1	NA	TRBV19	CASSILSGGNTEAFF	TGTGCCAGTAGTATCCTTTCAGGAGGAAACACTGAAGCTTTCTTT
NA	TRBJ1-1	NA	TRBV6-2/TRBV6-3	CASSYDSFTEAFF	TGTGCCAGCAGTTATGACAGTTTCACTGAAGCTTTCTTT
NA	TRBJ2-3	few	TRBV6-6	CASRIKADTQYF	TGTGCCAGCAGGATTAAAGCAGATACGCAGTATTTT
NA	TRBJ1-6	few	TRBV6-6	CASSHPGRSPLHF	TGTGCCAGCAGTCATCCTGGGAGGTCACCCCTCCACTTT
TRBD2	TRBJ2-1	NA	TRBV11-2	CASSRLAFGQFF	TGTGCCAGCAGTCGACTAGCGTTTGGGCAGTTCTTC
NA	TRBJ2-7	many	TRBV7-2	CASSPGGPLGYEQYF	TGTGCCAGCAGCCCTGGGGGACCGCTTGGCTACGAGCAGTACTTC
TRBD1	TRBJ2-7	NA	TRBV7-9	CASSSRGQGGRNEQYF	TGTGCCAGCAGCTCTCGGGGACAGGGCGGTCGGAACGAGCAGTACTTC
TRBD1	TRBJ2-5	many	TRBV23-1	CASSQGTGGETQYF	TGCGCCAGCAGTCAAGGGACAGGGGGCGAGACCCAGTACTTC
NA	TRBJ2-1	many	TRBV18	CASSPPRLSSYNEQFF	TGTGCCAGCTCACCCCCCAGGCTGAGCTCCTACAATGAGCAGTTCTTC